This T cell receptor beta chain is drawn from a study of control samples from healthy donors and cancer patients. Assay: immunoSEQ multiplex PCR; the TCRdb copy retains only in-frame clones and omits some. The sample yields over 150,000 clones, 90% to 95% seen once. Germline V gene lookup returns CDR1 MDHEN and CDR2 SYDVKM. Deletions cut 2 bases from V and 4 bases from J, with 5 bases between. CDR3 size: 12 residues. Sequenced sample: blood. The rearrangement joins TRBV28 to TRBJ1-2; D ambiguous. This TCR was sampled from a young woman in good health. As DNA, the CDR3 is TGTGCCAGCAGTTTAAATCGCTATGGCTACACCTTC. It specifies CASSLNRYGYTF.